This T cell receptor beta chain was sequenced in a study of blood T cell repertoires in COVID-19. Study overall: The United States, Italy and Spain were the sources of the acute and convalescent COVID-19 samples. From T cells, B-cell-depleted T cells, or PBMCs came the material, which was cDNA or gDNA.

Original analysis: Amplification with reference gene primers provided the estimates of nucleated cell counts. Using immunoSEQ multiplex PCR, the repertoire was profiled, and TCRdb retains in-frame clones only, with some absent. The V and J calls and clone size are taken from that table; D and trimming were inferred from the DNA. The sample contains 150,000 or so clones, about 80% of which appear only once. The clonotype comes from a woman in her 70s with acute or convalescent COVID-19. Sequenced: peripheral blood.

In DNA, the CDR3 is TGTGCCTGGAGCGCAGGGAACTATGGCTACACCTTC. Translation gives CAWSAGNYGYTF. The chain recombines TRBV30 with TRBJ1-2; D might be TRBD1 (5 bases). The V end was cut by 3 bases, the J end by 2 bases, with 7 bases between. CDR1 and CDR2 (germline): GTSNPN, SVGIG (reference sequence). This CDR3 is built from 12 residues.